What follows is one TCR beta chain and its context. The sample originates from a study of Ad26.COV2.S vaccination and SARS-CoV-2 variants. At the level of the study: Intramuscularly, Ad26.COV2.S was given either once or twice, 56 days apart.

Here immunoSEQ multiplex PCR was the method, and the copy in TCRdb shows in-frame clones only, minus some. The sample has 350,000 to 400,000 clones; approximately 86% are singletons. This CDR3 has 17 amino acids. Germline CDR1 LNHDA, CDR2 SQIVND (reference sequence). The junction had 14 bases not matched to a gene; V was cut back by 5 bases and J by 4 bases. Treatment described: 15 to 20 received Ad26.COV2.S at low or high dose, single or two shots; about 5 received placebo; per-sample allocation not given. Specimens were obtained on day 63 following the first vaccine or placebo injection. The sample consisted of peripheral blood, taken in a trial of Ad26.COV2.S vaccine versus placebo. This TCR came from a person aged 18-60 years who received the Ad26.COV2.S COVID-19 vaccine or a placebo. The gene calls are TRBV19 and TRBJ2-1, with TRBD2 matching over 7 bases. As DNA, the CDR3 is TGTGCCAGTAGTCCTGAGCCCCGGGACTATCTTTACAATGAGCAGTTCTTC. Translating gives CASSPEPRDYLYNEQFF.